This entry features one T cell receptor beta chain sequence. Its cognate antigen is unknown. The source of the sample is a study of cytomegalovirus exposure and HLA in healthy donors. V lost 5 bases, J lost 0 bases, and 10 bases lay in between. The germline CDR1 and CDR2 sequences are SGHRS and YFSETQ. CDR3 size: 14 residues. 60 Vbeta and 13 Jbeta primers were used in PCR. The data were produced by immunoSEQ multiplex PCR, yet TCRdb's version contains in-frame clones alone and is incomplete. The table has 110,000 to 150,000 clones, about 75% seen once. Regarding the study as a whole: Earlier analysis looked at TCR beta V segments, and most were productive about 90% or about 30% of the time. The study labeled 180 or so TCR beta chains cytomegalovirus-associated.

The clonotype comes from a woman aged 25-40 years in good health and CMV-seronegative. J is TRBJ2-3 and V is TRBV5-1; no definite D call. The source material was PBMCs. CDR3 in amino acids: CASSMSTSTDTQYF. In DNA form, the CDR3 reads TGCGCCAGCAGTATGAGTACTAGCACAGATACGCAGTATTTT.